This section outlines one T cell receptor beta chain sequence together with its context. Antigen unknown. The CDR3 is made up of 14 amino acids. Germline V gene lookup returns CDR1 SGHRS and CDR2 YFSETQ. V was pared by 4 bases and J by 1 base, with 11 bases between. Sequenced by immunoSEQ multiplex PCR; TCRdb stores in-frame clones only, minus some. There are 120,000 or so clones in the sample; approximately 91% occur only once, and around 30% lies in the top ten. The data are from a study of T cell responses to AZD1222 COVID-19 vaccine. Study results and limitations: Possibly, clonal diversity was underestimated; donors were largely white British and included more females. Repertoires in all cases were sampled only once the peak T cell response had passed. Increased Spike-specific TCR breadth and depth were observed after two AZD1222 doses.

This chain joins TRBV5-1 and TRBJ1-1; D is possibly TRBD1 (5 bases). The clonotype comes from an adult in good health. The specimen was peripheral blood, collected on day 0 of AZD1222 vaccination. The chain's CDR3 is CASSLFGQNTEAFF. The CDR3 coding sequence is TGCGCCAGCAGCCTCTTTGGACAGAACACTGAAGCTTTCTTT.